Listed here are 7 T cell receptor beta chains from one sample, sequenced in a study of CXCR3-negative and CXCR3-positive naive CD8 T cells. The TRB cDNA libraries were prepared by 5' RACE with UMI labels. TCRdb re-called the 5' RACE reads and gives one entry per CDR3 protein, without DNA. The sample has about 50,000 distinct CDR3 sequences; the top ten hold around 0.58%. Study-level results: Naive CXCR3-positive cells had TRB CDR3s more hydrophobic than those of CXCR3-negative naive cells.

Antigens for these TCRs are unknown. The source material was naive CXCR3+ CD8+ T cells from blood. Subset denoted: CD45RO-CCR7+CD27+CD95- naive CD8+ T cells expressing CXCR3 (TNR3+). These receptor sequences come from a human donor in good health. Some clones in this sample may be carry-over from other donors' samples.

The chain is built from TRBV19 and TRBJ1-1. The CDR3 is 15 residues long. Germline V gene lookup returns CDR1 LNHDA and CDR2 SQIVND (reference sequence). CDR3 in amino acids: CASSIGPAANTEAFF.

The chain joins TRBV3-1 to TRBJ2-5. CDR3 length: 15 residues. Germline assignment: CDR1 LGHDT and CDR2 YNNKEL (reference sequence). The CDR3 spells CASSQDLGVLQTQYF.

The J gene is TRBJ2-7, the V gene TRBV6-2 or TRBV6-3. Looked up from germline, CDR1 is MNHEY and CDR2 is SVGEGT. The CDR3 is 12 residues long. The CDR3 is CASSYFQYEQYF.

The gene calls are TRBV5-1 and TRBJ2-5. Per germline, CDR1 SGHRS and CDR2 YFSETQ. This CDR3 is built from 14 residues. CDR3 region: CASSLGMGQETQYF.

The chain carries TRBV9 and TRBJ2-1; TCRdb lists TRBD2, though no DNA is available to test this call. The CDR3 consists of 15 residues. Germline CDR1 and CDR2: SGDLS and YYNGEE. Here the CDR3 reads CASSVGSSGYNEQFF.

This chain connects TRBV20-1 to TRBJ1-2; TCRdb picks TRBD1, but there is no DNA to check that call. Per the germline V gene, CDR1 is DFQATT and CDR2 is SNEGSKA (reference sequence). The CDR3 is 15 amino acids. The CDR3 loop reads CSARDGRDRNYGYTF.

The V and J genes are TRBV19 and TRBJ1-2. In germline, CDR1 is LNHDA, CDR2 SQIVND (reference sequence). This CDR3 spans 14 amino acids. CDR3 in amino acids: CASTDGNLGYGYTF.